This T cell receptor (beta chain) was recovered during a study of regulatory T cells in long-lasting Graves disease (dated by TCRdb to about 2021). Study-level background: Patients with newly diagnosed Graves' disease had been on antithyroid drugs for under 3 months. This study used TCR sequencing and RNA sequencing of peripheral blood to compare persistent Graves' disease patients against newly diagnosed Graves' disease patients. A total of 33 samples underwent TCR sequencing: around 13 from persistent and roughly 20 from newly diagnosed Graves' disease patients. The study was conducted in China and was registered as a clinical trial. Overall results and qualifications from the work: Compared with newly diagnosed patients, persistent Graves' disease patients had lower TCR Shannon entropy and fewer highly expanded clones, which suggests clonal expansion. Sequencing and analysis were restricted to the TCR beta chain. The study examined only peripheral blood because the primary lesion, thyroid tissue, could not be accessed. Preferential use of TRBV28, TRBJ1-2 and TRBJ2-5 was observed in persistent disease, whereas TRBV20-1 and TRBJ2-1 were favored in newly diagnosed disease. The small sample size was acknowledged by the authors as a limitation that may reduce accuracy. More public clonotypes were shared among persistent patients (approximately 3,000) than among newly diagnosed patients (roughly 1,000).

This sample's time point label indicates: newly diagnosed GD, antithyroid drugs for less than 3 months. For both TCR sequencing and RNA sequencing, RNA was extracted from PBMCs using TRIzol. Graves' disease was diagnosed according to American Thyroid Association guidelines. Patients for the study were recruited at an endocrinology department in Xi'an, China. Each patient gave approximately 9 milliliters of peripheral blood, collected in an EDTA anticoagulant tube. Ficoll Paque Plus density gradient separation was used to isolate PBMCs, and no further T cell sorting was performed. An Agilent 2100 Bioanalyzer and agarose gel were used to assess RNA quality, and a NanoDrop 2000 was used to measure RNA concentration. Library preparation was by multiplex PCR. The sample was run on an Illumina HiSeq 4000. TCR beta libraries were built with iRepertoire HTBI primers and Arm-PCR amplification of CDR3 regions. Before sequencing, the PCR products underwent gel purification. The original pipeline was this. A total of 62 TRBV and under 15 TRBJ segments were identified across samples and were used for gene usage analysis of CDR3 amino acid clonotypes. COPE and FqMerger were used to merge the filtered high-quality paired reads into contigs. BLAST was used to align contigs to IMGT TRBV, TRBD and TRBJ reference genes, and CDR3 was defined according to IMGT. Highly expanded clones were defined as clonotypes with a frequency above 0.1%. Repertoire diversity was measured by Shannon entropy, and V-J evenness by the Gini coefficient. Clonotypes shared by more than one individual were considered public. Using fastp trimming at Q25 and MiXCR clonotype assembly, TCRdb reanalyzed the public sequencing data and kept in-frame beta chains. Every entry covers one CDR3 protein and lists the most common genes and DNA from its rows. Clone size and V and J calls follow TCRdb, not the original study. The sample data list 200,000 to 250,000 distinct CDR3 sequences, and roughly 18% of these were observed just once. 10% to 15% of the sample comes from the top ten.

Concerning this clonotype itself: Its antigen target is currently unknown. No base quality values were provided; no much bigger clone lies one nucleotide off.

Reading from cysteine to phenylalanine, the CDR3 counts 17 amino acids. Left in the record is the CDR3 DNA by itself, 51 bases read in frame from the first base. CDR1 and CDR2 were assigned from the germline V gene as MDHEN and SYDVKM. Trimming removed 4 bases from V and 1 base from J; the gene matches leave 5 bases unexplained. In addition, the sample was reused for a study of T cells in Graves' hyperthyroidism and ophthalmopathy. In that second paper, the authors write: Stable Graves' hyperthyroidism was defined as no progression to ophthalmopathy during 18 months of follow-up. Hyperthyroidism patients were aged 18 to 65 years and newly diagnosed, with disease duration of less than 2 months. Any patient with an uncontrolled infection, another autoimmune disease, pregnancy or lactation was excluded. Diagnoses relied on clinical symptoms, serum thyroxine and TRAb, thyroid ultrasound and orbital computed tomography. The first round of RT-PCR for the TCR CDR3 was performed with the HTBI primer set and the Qiagen OneStep RT-PCR kit. Most expanded thyroid clonotypes (frequency above 0.001) were also detected in blood, a finding suggesting that blood repertoires may reflect thyroid immune responses. A 13 V-J signature model separated ophthalmopathy from stable hyperthyroidism, with around 91% sensitivity and approximately 81% specificity in cross-validation and 80%/75% in testing. In validation, the model predicted progression to ophthalmopathy a median of approximately 6.3 months before onset, with roughly 68% sensitivity and roughly 77% specificity. A discovery cohort of about 100 patients, 43 with Graves' ophthalmopathy and under 60 with stable Graves' hyperthyroidism, was used to find distinguishing TCR V-J signatures. Prospective prediction of ophthalmopathy was tested in an independent validation cohort of fewer than 20 hyperthyroidism patients and approximately 17 patients who later progressed to ophthalmopathy. For training and testing, the 100 or so patients in the discovery cohort were randomly divided in a 7:3 ratio. Thyroid tissue and blood T-cell repertoires from six Graves' hyperthyroidism patients were also compared in the study. After sampling, hyperthyroidism patients received methimazole starting at 30 mg daily, and ophthalmopathy patients received high-dose intravenous methylprednisolone. Libraries were constructed in a second round of multiplex PCR, after which size selection and purification were performed. The libraries were sequenced on an Illumina HiSeq2000 using paired-end 100 bp reads. SOAPnuke was used to process the raw data, with reads discarded if the reads contained adapters or uncalled bases, had a mean Phred below 15, or lacked an exact constant-primer or identifier match. High-quality paired reads were merged using COPE v1.2.5, and each unique nucleotide sequence was defined as a clonotype. MiTCR v1.1 was used to align the clonotypes against IMGT TRBV, TRBD and TRBJ reference segments. The analysis was restricted to V-J combinations with a frequency above 0.0001, which together covered about 99% of the repertoires. A TCS score was defined as the ratio between F50 (clonal expansion) and ExV (chaos), using BLOSUM62-based TCRdist between CDR3 peptides within each V-J. Welch's t-statistics and random forest reduced around 550 V-J features to 10 to 15, which were used in a naive Bayes classifier (R e1071). Sample size was not statistically predetermined, and investigators were not blinded to group allocation. The paper describes TCR Vbeta CDR3 sequencing of about 140 peripheral blood samples, made up of some 40 ophthalmopathy patients, some 80 hyperthyroidism patients and 17 progressor patients.

The V and J segments used are TRBV28 and TRBJ2-1; TRBD2 lines up with 12 middle nucleotides. The sequences come from peripheral blood mononuclear cells (PBMCs), collected at new diagnosis, from a patient treated with antithyroid drugs. This TCR came from a woman under 40 with Graves disease. Donor details come from another sample of the same person, matched by shared clones. The encoded CDR3 is CASSSGLAGRSYNEQFF. The DNA sequence is TGTGCCAGCAGTTCGGGACTAGCGGGCCGTTCCTACAATGAGCAGTTCTTC.